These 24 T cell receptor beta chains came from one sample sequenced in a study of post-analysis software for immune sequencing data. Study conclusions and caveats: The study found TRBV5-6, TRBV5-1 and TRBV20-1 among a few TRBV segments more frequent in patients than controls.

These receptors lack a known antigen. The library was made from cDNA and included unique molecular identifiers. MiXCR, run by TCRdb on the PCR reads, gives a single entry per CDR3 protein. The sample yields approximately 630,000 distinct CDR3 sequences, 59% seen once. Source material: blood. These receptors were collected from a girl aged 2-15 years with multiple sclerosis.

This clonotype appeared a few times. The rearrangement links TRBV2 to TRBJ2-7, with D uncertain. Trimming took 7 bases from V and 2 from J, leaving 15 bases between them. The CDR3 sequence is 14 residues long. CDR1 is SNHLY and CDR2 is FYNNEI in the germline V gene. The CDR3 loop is CASTKTETAYEQYF. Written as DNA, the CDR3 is TGTGCCAGCACCAAGACGGAAACCGCCTACGAGCAGTACTTC.

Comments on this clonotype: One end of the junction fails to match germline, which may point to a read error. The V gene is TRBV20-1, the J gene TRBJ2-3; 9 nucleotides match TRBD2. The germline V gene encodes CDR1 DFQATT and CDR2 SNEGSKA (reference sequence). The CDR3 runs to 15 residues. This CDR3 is CSASPGLASTDTRYF. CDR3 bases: TGCAGTGCTTCTCCGGGACTAGCTAGCACAGATACGCGGTATTTT.

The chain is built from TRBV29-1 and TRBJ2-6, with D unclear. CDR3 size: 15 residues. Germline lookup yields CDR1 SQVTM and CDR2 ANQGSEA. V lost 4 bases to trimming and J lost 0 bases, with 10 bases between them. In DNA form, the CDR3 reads TGCAGCGTTGCGATCTGGCGCTCTGGGGCCAACGTCCTGACTTTC. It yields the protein CSVAIWRSGANVLTF.

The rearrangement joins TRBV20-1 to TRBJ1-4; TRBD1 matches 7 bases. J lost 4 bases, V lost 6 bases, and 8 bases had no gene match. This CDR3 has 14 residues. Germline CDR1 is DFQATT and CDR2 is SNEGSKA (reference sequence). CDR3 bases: TGCAGTGCCACCGACAGGGCAGATAATGAAAAACTGTTTTTT. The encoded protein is CSATDRADNEKLFF.

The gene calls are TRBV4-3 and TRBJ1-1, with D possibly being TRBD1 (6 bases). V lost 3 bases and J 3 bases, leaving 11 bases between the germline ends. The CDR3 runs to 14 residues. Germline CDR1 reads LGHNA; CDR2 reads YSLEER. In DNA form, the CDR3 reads TGCGCCAGCAGCCACCCAGAGGGGGACACTGAAGCTTTCTTT. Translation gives CASSHPEGDTEAFF.

CDR3 in amino acids: CAISEVEGRYYGYTF. The DNA for the CDR3 is TGTGCCATCAGTGAGGTTGAGGGAAGGTACTATGGCTACACCTTC. The V gene is TRBV10-3, the J gene TRBJ1-2; D is unresolved. The germline gives CDR1 ENHRY, CDR2 SYGVKD. V lost 2 bases, J lost 3 bases, and 13 bases lay in between. The length of the CDR3 is 15 residues.

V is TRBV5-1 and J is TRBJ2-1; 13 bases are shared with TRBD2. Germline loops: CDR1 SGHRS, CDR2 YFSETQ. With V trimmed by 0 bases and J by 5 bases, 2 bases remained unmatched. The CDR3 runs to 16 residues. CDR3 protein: CASSLGTSGGNNEQFF. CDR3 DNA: TGCGCCAGCAGCTTGGGGACTAGCGGGGGTAACAATGAGCAGTTCTTC. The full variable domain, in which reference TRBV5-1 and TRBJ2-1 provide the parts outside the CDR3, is KAGVTQTPRYLIKTRGQQVTLSCSPISGHRSVSWYQQTPGQGLQFLFEYFSETQRNKGNFPGRFSGRQFSNSRSEMNVSTLELGDSALYLCASSLGTSGGNNEQFFGPGTRLTVL.

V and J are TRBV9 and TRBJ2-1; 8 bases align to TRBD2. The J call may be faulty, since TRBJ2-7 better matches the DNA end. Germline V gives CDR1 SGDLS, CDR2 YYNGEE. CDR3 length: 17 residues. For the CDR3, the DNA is TGTGCCAGCAGCATCGCGGGAGGCCCCCCCTCCTACAATGAGCAGTACTTC. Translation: CASSIAGGPPSYNEQYF.

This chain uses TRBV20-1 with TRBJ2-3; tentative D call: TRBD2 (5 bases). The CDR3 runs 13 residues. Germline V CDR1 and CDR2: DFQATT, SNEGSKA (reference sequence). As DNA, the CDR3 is TGCACCGCTAGCTCTAAGGGCACAGATACGCAGTATTTT. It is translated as CTASSKGTDTQYF.

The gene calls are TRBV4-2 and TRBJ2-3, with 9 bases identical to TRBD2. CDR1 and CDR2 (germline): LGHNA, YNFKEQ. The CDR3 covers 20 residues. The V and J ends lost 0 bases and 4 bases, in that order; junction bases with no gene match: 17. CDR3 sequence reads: CASSQDLGFLAGGPADTQYF. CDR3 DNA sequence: TGTGCCAGCAGCCAAGATTTGGGTTTTCTGGCGGGAGGGCCGGCAGATACGCAGTATTTT.

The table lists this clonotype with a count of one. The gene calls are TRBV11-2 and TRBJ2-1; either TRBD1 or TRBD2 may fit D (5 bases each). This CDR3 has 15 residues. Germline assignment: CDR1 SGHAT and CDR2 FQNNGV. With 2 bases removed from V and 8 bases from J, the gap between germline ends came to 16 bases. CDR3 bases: TGTGCCAGCAGCTTAAAGGACCCTGGGGGTGATGAGCAGTTCTTC. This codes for CASSLKDPGGDEQFF.

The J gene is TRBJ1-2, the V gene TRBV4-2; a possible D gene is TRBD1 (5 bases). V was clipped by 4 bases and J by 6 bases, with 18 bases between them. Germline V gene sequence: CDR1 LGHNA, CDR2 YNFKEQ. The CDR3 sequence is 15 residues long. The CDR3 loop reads CASSPAHEQADGYTF. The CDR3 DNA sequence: TGTGCCAGCAGCCCGGCCCACGAACAGGCAGATGGCTACACCTTC.

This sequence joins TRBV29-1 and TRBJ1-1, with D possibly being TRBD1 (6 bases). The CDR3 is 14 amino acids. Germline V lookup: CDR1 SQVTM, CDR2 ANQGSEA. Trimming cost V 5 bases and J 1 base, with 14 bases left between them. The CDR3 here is CSVRGRGANTEAFF. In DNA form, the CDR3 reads TGCAGCGTTAGGGGCAGGGGAGCGAACACTGAAGCTTTCTTT.

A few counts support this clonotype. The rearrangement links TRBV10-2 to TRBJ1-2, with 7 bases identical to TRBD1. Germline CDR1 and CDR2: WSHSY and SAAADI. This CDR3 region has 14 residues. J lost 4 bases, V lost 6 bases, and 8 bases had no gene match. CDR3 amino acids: CASSPGTDIYGYTF. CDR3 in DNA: TGCGCCAGCAGCCCCGGGACAGATATCTATGGCTACACCTTC.

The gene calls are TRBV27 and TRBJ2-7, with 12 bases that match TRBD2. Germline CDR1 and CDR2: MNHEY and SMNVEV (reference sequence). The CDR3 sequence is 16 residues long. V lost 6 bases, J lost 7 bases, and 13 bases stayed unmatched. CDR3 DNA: TGTGCCAGCAGCGATATTCCGGGACTAGCGGGTTGGGAGCAGTACTTC. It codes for CASSDIPGLAGWEQYF.

Here the CDR3 reads CASKPGGAGEKLFF. The DNA of the CDR3 is TGTGCCAGCAAACCCGGGGGGGCTGGTGAAAAACTGTTTTTT. V and J are TRBV28 and TRBJ1-4; the D gene is possibly TRBD1 (6 bases). Germline-derived CDR1 and CDR2 are MDHEN and SYDVKM. The germline V and J ends were trimmed by 7 bases and 7 bases, with 16 bases remaining between them. The CDR3 is 14 residues long.

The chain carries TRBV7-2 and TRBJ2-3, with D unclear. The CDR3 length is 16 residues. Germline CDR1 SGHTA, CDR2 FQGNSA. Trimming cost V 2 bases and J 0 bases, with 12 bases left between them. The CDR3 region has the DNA TGTGCCAGCAGCTTAAACCGGGCAGCTAGCACAGATACGCAGTATTTT. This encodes CASSLNRAASTDTQYF. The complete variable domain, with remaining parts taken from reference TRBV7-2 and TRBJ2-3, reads GAGVSQSPSNKVTEKGKDVELRCDPISGHTALYWYRQSLGQGLEFLIYFQGNSAPDKSGLPSDRFSAERTGGSVSTLTIQRTQQEDSAVYLCASSLNRAASTDTQYFGPGTRLTVL.

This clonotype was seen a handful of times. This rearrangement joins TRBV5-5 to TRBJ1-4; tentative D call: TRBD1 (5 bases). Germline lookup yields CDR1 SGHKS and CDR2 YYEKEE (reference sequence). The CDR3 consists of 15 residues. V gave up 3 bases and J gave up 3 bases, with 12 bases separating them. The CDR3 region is CASSSTRQPNEKLFF. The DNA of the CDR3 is TGTGCCAGCAGCTCTACAAGACAGCCTAATGAAAAACTGTTTTTT.

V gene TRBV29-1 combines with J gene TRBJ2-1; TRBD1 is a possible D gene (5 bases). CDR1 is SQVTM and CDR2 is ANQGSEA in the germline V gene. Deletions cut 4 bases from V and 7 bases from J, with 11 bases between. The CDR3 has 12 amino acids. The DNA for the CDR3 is TGCAGCGTTGGGAACAGGCAAAATGAGCAGTTCTTC. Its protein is CSVGNRQNEQFF.

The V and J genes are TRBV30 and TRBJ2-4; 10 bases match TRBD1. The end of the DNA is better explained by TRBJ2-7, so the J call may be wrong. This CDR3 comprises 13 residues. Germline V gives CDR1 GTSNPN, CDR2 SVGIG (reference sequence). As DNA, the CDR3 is TGTGCCTGGAGTGTAGGGACAGGGGACGAGCAGTACTTC. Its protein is CAWSVGTGDEQYF.

The CDR3 bases are TGTGCCAGCAGCGCCGCAACTCAAGAGACCCAGTACTTC. It translates to CASSAATQETQYF. The chain recombines TRBV11-2 with TRBJ2-7; D not certain. The DNA end favors TRBJ2-5, so the J call may be wrong. Germline values: CDR1 SGHAT, CDR2 FQNNGV. This CDR3 is built from 13 residues.

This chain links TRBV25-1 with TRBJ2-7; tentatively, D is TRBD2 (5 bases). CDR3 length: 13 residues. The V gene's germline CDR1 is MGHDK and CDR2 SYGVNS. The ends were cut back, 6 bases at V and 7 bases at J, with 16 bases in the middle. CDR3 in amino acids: CASSPRTDGEQYF. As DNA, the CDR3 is TGTGCCAGCAGCCCCAGGACTGACGGGGAGCAGTACTTC.

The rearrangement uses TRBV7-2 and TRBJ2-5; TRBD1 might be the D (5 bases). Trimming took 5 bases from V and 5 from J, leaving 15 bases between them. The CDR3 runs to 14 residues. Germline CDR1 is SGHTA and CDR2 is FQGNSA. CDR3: CASSPPKGYETQYF. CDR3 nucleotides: TGTGCCAGCAGCCCGCCTAAGGGGTACGAGACCCAGTACTTC. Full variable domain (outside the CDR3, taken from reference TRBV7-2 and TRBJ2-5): GAGVSQSPSNKVTEKGKDVELRCDPISGHTALYWYRQSLGQGLEFLIYFQGNSAPDKSGLPSDRFSAERTGGSVSTLTIQRTQQEDSAVYLCASSPPKGYETQYFGPGTRLLVL.

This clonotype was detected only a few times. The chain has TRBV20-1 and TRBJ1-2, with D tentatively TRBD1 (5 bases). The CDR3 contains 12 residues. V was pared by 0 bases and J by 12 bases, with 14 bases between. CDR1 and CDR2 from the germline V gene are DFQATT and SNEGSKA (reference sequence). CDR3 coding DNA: TGCAGTGCTAGAGATTTGACTTTGGGGGACACCTTC. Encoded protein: CSARDLTLGDTF.